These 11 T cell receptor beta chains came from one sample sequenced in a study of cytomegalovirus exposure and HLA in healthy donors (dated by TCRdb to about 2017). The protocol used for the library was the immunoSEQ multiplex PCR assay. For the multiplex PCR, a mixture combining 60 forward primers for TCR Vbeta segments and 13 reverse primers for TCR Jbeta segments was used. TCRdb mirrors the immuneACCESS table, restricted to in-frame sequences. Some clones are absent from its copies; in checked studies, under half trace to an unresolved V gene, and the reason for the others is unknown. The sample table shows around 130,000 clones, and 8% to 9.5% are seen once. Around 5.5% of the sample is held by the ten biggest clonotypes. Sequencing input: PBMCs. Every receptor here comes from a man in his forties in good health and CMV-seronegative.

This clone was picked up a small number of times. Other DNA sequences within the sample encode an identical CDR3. This chain's CDR3 is CASSATGSAGEKLFF. The DNA for the CDR3 is TGTGCCAGCAGTGCGACAGGGTCCGCCGGCGAAAAACTGTTTTTT. The J gene is TRBJ1-4, the V gene TRBV2; 7 nucleotides match TRBD1. From germline, CDR1 is SNHLY and CDR2 FYNNEI. The CDR3 has 15 residues. With 4 bases clipped from V and 8 bases from J, the junction kept 10 bases outside the gene matches.

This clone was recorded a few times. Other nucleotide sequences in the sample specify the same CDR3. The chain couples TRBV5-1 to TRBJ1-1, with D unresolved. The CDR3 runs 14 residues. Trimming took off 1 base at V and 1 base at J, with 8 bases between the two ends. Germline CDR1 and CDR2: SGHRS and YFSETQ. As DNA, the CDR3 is TGCGCCAGCAGCTTGTCTCCGGGGAACACTGAAGCTTTCTTT. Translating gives CASSLSPGNTEAFF.

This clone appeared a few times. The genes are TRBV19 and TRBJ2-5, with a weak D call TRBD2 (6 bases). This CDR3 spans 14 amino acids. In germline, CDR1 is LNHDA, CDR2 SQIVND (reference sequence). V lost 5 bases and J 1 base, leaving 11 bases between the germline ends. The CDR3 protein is CASSPSGRQETQYF. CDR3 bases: TGTGCCAGTAGTCCAAGCGGGCGCCAAGAGACCCAGTACTTC. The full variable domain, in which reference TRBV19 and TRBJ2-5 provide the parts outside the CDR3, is DGGITQSPKYLFRKEGQNVTLSCEQNLNHDAMYWYRQDPGQGLRLIYYSQIVNDFQKGDIAEGYSVSREKKESFPLTVTSAQKNPTAFYLCASSPSGRQETQYFGPGTRLLVL.

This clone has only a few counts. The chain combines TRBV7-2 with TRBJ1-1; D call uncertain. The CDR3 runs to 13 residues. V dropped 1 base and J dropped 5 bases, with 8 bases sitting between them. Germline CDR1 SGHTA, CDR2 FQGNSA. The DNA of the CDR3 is TGTGCCAGCAGCTTAGGACACTTAACTGAAGCTTTCTTT. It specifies CASSLGHLTEAFF.

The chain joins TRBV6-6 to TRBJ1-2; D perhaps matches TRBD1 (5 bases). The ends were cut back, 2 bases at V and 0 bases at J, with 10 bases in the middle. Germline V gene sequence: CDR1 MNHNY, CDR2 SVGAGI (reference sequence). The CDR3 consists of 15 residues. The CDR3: CASSYPTEANYGYTF. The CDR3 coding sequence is TGTGCCAGCAGTTACCCGACAGAAGCTAACTATGGCTACACCTTC.

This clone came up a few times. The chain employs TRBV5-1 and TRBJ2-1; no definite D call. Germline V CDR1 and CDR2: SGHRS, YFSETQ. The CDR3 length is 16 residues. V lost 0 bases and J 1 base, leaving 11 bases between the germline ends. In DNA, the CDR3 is TGCGCCAGCAGCTTGGAAGTTCGGGTATCCTACAATGAGCAGTTCTTC. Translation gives CASSLEVRVSYNEQFF.

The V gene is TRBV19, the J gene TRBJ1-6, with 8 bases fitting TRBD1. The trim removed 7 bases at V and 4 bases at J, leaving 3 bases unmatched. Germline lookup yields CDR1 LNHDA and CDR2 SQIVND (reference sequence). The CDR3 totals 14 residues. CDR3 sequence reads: CASTRQGYNSPLHF. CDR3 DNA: TGTGCCAGTACCCGACAGGGGTATAATTCACCCCTCCACTTT.

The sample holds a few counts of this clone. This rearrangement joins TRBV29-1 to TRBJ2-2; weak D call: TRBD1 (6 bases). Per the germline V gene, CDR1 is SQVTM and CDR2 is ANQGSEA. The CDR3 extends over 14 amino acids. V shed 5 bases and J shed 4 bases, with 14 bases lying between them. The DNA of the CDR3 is TGCAGCGTTTATCAGGGGTCCGGCACCGGGGAGCTGTTTTTT. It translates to CSVYQGSGTGELFF.

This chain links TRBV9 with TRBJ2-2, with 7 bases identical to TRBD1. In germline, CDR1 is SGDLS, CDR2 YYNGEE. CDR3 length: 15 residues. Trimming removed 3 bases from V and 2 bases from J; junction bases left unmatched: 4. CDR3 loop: CASSGTGENTGELFF. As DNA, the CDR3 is TGTGCCAGCAGCGGTACAGGGGAAAACACCGGGGAGCTGTTTTTT.

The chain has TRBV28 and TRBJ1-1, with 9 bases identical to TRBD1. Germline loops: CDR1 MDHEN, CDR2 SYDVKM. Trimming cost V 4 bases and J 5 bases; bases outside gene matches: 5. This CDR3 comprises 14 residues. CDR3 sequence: CASSSGTGRTEAFF. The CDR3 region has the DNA TGTGCCAGCAGTTCCGGGACAGGGCGGACTGAAGCTTTCTTT.

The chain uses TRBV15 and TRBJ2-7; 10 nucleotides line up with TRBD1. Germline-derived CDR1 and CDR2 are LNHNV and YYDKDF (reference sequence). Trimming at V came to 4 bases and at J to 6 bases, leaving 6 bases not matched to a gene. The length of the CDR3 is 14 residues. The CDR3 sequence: CATSNGQGDGEQYF. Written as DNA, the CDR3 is TGTGCCACCAGCAACGGACAGGGGGATGGCGAGCAGTACTTC. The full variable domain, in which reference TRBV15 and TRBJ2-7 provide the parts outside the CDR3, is DAMVIQNPRYQVTQFGKPVTLSCSQTLNHNVMYWYQQKSSQAPKLLFHYYDKDFNNEADTPDNFQSRRPNTSFCFLDIRSPGLGDTAMYLCATSNGQGDGEQYFGPGTRLTVT.